This section outlines one T cell receptor (beta chain) sequence together with its context. Its cognate antigen is unknown. This specimen belongs to a study of cytomegalovirus exposure and HLA in healthy donors. General study points: Another analysis was done later, and it associated over 15,000 TCR beta sequences with HLA alleles at 0.05 false discovery rate. In an earlier analysis, productive rearrangement rates for most beta V segments clustered near 87% or 30%.

The PCR contained 60 Vbeta and 13 Jbeta primers. Repertoires were generated with immunoSEQ multiplex PCR, while TCRdb's copy carries only in-frame clones and drops some. The data show 200,000 or so clones, around 83% seen once. The germline V gene has CDR1 MRHNA and CDR2 SNTAGT. Trimming removed 7 bases at V and 5 bases at J, with 15 bases between. The CDR3 covers 14 residues. The sample comprised PBMCs. The TCR originated in a girl aged 5-17 years in good health and CMV-seronegative. The rearrangement links TRBV6-4 to TRBJ1-5, with D perhaps TRBD1 (5 bases). For the CDR3, the DNA is TGTGCCAGCACTAGCGGGCAGGGCCATCAGCCCCAGCATTTT. This gives the protein CASTSGQGHQPQHF.